What follows are 27 T cell receptor beta chains derived from one specimen sequenced in a study of blood T cells in healthy people across ages. Through a sample-barcoded 5' primer and a J-beta primer mix, a second PCR was run for about 7 to 12 cycles. MiXCR, run by TCRdb on the 5' RACE reads, gives a single entry per CDR3 protein. The sample has some 1.5 million distinct CDR3 sequences, about 30% seen once. The sample consisted of blood. All receptors come from a woman in her twenties or thirties in good health.

Concerning this clonotype: A clone one base away is much larger, so this may be a read error. This chain joins TRBV9 and TRBJ2-1; the D gene could be TRBD1 or TRBD2 (6 bases each). Germline CDR1 SGDLS, CDR2 YYNGEE. The germline V and J ends were trimmed by 3 bases and 5 bases, with 21 bases remaining between them. This CDR3 spans 17 amino acids. The CDR3 sequence is CASSARGVESSDNEQFF. DNA of the CDR3: TGTGCCAGCAGCGCTAGGGGGGTCGAGAGCTCGGACAATGAGCAGTTCTTC.

V gene TRBV7-8 combines with J gene TRBJ2-3; 11 nucleotides match TRBD2. J gave up 5 bases and V 6 bases, and 10 bases lay outside the gene matches. CDR3 size: 16 residues. Looked up from germline, CDR1 is SGHVS and CDR2 is FQNEAQ. The CDR3 DNA reads as TGTGCCAGCAGTTTTCCACGACTAGCGGGACTAGATACGCAGTATTTT. It encodes CASSFPRLAGLDTQYF. The full variable domain, rest sourced from reference TRBV7-8 and TRBJ2-3, is GAGVSQSPRYKVAKRGQDVALRCDPISGHVSLFWYQQALGQGPEFLTYFQNEAQLDKSGLPSDRFFAERPEGSVSTLKIQRTQQEDSAVYLCASSFPRLAGLDTQYFGPGTRLTVL.

The rearrangement joins TRBV27 to TRBJ1-5; D gene uncertain. The CDR3 length is 14 residues. Between the trimmed V and J ends, which lost 8 bases and 0 bases, there was a span of 11 bases. Germline values: CDR1 MNHEY, CDR2 SMNVEV (reference sequence). The CDR3 nucleotides are TGTGCCAGCGCCCTTAGGAATAGCAATCAGCCCCAGCATTTT. It codes for CASALRNSNQPQHF.

The J gene is TRBJ2-1, the V gene TRBV14; 8 bases fit TRBD2. CDR1 and CDR2 (germline): SGHDN, FVKESK. Trimming at V came to 4 bases and at J to 7 bases, leaving 9 bases not matched to a gene. There are 15 residues in the CDR3. CDR3 coding DNA: TGTGCCAGCAGCCGGAACGTCGGGGGGGGGAATGAGCAGTTCTTC. Its translation: CASSRNVGGGNEQFF.

At least ten counts were recorded for this clonotype. The rearrangement links TRBV5-5 to TRBJ2-1, with 7 bases aligning to TRBD1. Germline loops: CDR1 SGHKS, CDR2 YYEKEE (reference sequence). The CDR3 consists of 12 residues. The V and J ends lost 2 bases and 9 bases, in that order; junction bases with no gene match: 2. CDR3 residues: CASSFTGVEQFF. In DNA, the CDR3 is TGTGCCAGCAGCTTTACAGGGGTTGAGCAGTTCTTC.

This clonotype turned up a few times. The CDR3 protein is CASSQSIGESSYNEQFF. In nucleotides, the CDR3 is TGCGCCAGCAGCCAATCAATCGGAGAGAGCTCCTACAATGAGCAGTTCTTC. This chain connects TRBV4-3 to TRBJ2-1; D is unclear. V was trimmed by 2 bases and J by 0 bases, leaving 14 bases between them. CDR3 size: 17 residues. CDR1 and CDR2 (germline): LGHNA, YSLEER.

V and J are TRBV27 and TRBJ1-6; D not resolved. V gave up 6 bases and J gave up 14 bases, with 20 bases separating them. The CDR3 covers 14 residues. Looked up from germline, CDR1 is MNHEY and CDR2 is SMNVEV (reference sequence). The CDR3 DNA follows: TGTGCCAGCAGCAGAAACCGGGATCCGCTTGCCCTCCACTTT. Translating it yields CASSRNRDPLALHF.

This chain uses TRBV6-6 with TRBJ2-3; D not resolved. There are 14 residues in the CDR3. Deletions cut 4 bases from V and 6 bases from J, with 14 bases between. Germline CDR1 reads MNHNY; CDR2 reads SVGAGI (reference sequence). CDR3 in DNA: TGTGCCAGCAGTTCAGGATCTCGCCGGGATACGCAGTATTTT. Protein: CASSSGSRRDTQYF.

This clonotype was observed a handful of times. V usage is TRBV5-1 and J usage is TRBJ1-1; 7 bases map to TRBD1. The CDR3 is made up of 13 amino acids. Germline V gene sequence: CDR1 SGHRS, CDR2 YFSETQ. V gave up 4 bases and J gave up 6 bases; unmatched junction bases: 6. The DNA of the CDR3 is TGCGCCAGCAGCCCGATCGGGACAGCTGAAGCTTTCTTT. It encodes CASSPIGTAEAFF.

This clonotype was detected ten times or more. The chain links TRBV10-3 to TRBJ2-3; TRBD2 is a possible D gene (5 bases). Germline V CDR1 and CDR2: ENHRY, SYGVKD. The CDR3 has 14 amino acids. V shed 6 bases and J shed 2 bases, with 12 bases lying between them. The CDR3 nucleotides read TGTGCCATCAGCGATAGTCGGGACACAGATACGCAGTATTTT. Protein: CAISDSRDTDTQYF.

This chain connects TRBV7-2 to TRBJ2-5; D is possibly TRBD2 (5 bases). CDR1 and CDR2 (germline): SGHTA, FQGNSA. V shed 5 bases and J shed 5 bases, with 15 bases lying between them. The CDR3 runs to 14 residues. The CDR3 sequence is CASSPRVLGETQYF. CDR3 coding DNA: TGTGCCAGCAGCCCGCGGGTCCTAGGGGAGACCCAGTACTTC.

This clonotype was picked up many times. This rearrangement joins TRBV29-1 to TRBJ2-5; D gene unclear. Between the trimmed V and J ends, which lost 8 bases and 5 bases, there was a span of 15 bases. Germline CDR1 SQVTM, CDR2 ANQGSEA. This CDR3 region has 12 residues. The CDR3 region is CSIRPSGETQYF. Here the CDR3 DNA reads TGCAGCATAAGGCCGTCCGGGGAGACCCAGTACTTC. Supplemented by reference TRBV29-1 and TRBJ2-5, the full variable domain reads SAVISQKPSRDICQRGTSLTIQCQVDSQVTMMFWYRQQPGQSLTLIATANQGSEATYESGFVIDKFPISRPNLTFSTLTVSNMSPEDSSIYLCSIRPSGETQYFGPGTRLLVL.

This clonotype has a count of ten or more. V is TRBV5-1 and J is TRBJ2-7, with 7 bases matching TRBD1. V lost 4 bases, J lost 2 bases, and 6 bases stayed unmatched. The V gene's germline CDR1 is SGHRS and CDR2 YFSETQ. This CDR3 has 14 residues. CDR3: CASSLGQPAYEQYF. The CDR3 nucleotides are TGCGCCAGCAGCCTGGGACAGCCCGCCTACGAGCAGTACTTC.

As to this clonotype: This may stem from a read error, because a much larger clone lies one nucleotide away. The chain links TRBV28 to TRBJ2-1, with a possible D match to TRBD2 (5 bases). The germline V and J ends were trimmed by 3 bases and 8 bases, with 20 bases remaining between them. The CDR3 totals 16 residues. From germline, CDR1 is MDHEN and CDR2 SYDVKM. The CDR3 DNA sequence: TGTGCCAGCAGTTTGCCCGGGCGCCCCGGGAAGTATGAGCAGTTCTTC. It is translated as CASSLPGRPGKYEQFF.

The table lists this clonotype with a few counts. The V and J genes are TRBV29-1 and TRBJ2-7; TRBD1 agrees at 7 bases. CDR1 is SQVTM, CDR2 ANQGSEA, per germline. This CDR3 spans 12 amino acids. With V trimmed by 6 bases and J by 3 bases, 5 bases remained unmatched. The CDR3 nucleotides are TGCAGCGTGAGAGCAGGGGGCTACGAGCAGTACTTC. The encoded protein is CSVRAGGYEQYF.

The V gene is TRBV6-1, the J gene TRBJ2-3, with D perhaps being TRBD1 or TRBD2 (5 bases each). This CDR3 has 15 residues. V was cut by 9 bases and J by 2 bases, with 18 bases left in between. CDR1 and CDR2 (germline): MNHNS, SASEGT. CDR3 DNA: TGTGCCAGGCCGGGGACGGATAACCCCACAGATACGCAGTATTTT. Its protein product is CARPGTDNPTDTQYF.

This clonotype was counted a few times. A much larger clone lies one base from this, so it may be a read error. The chain couples TRBV29-1 to TRBJ1-2, with a possible D match to TRBD1 (6 bases). CDR1 and CDR2 from the germline V gene are SQVTM and ANQGSEA. The CDR3 has 11 amino acids. V lost 1 base and J 12 bases, leaving 12 bases between the germline ends. CDR3 residues: CSVEGEGGHTF. The CDR3 nucleotides are TGCAGCGTTGAAGGGGAGGGGGGCCACACCTTC.

Concerning this clonotype: Being one base from a much bigger clone, this may be a read error. CDR3 loop: CSAARGDYGYTF. DNA for the CDR3: TGCAGCGCTGCCCGGGGGGACTATGGCTACACCTTC. This chain links TRBV29-1 with TRBJ1-2; D is possibly TRBD1 (5 bases). The germline gives CDR1 SQVTM, CDR2 ANQGSEA. V lost 7 bases and J 3 bases, leaving 12 bases between the germline ends. This CDR3 has 12 amino acids. Full variable domain (outside the CDR3, taken from reference TRBV29-1 and TRBJ1-2): SAVISQKPSRDICQRGTSLTIQCQVDSQVTMMFWYRQQPGQSLTLIATANQGSEATYESGFVIDKFPISRPNLTFSTLTVSNMSPEDSSIYLCSAARGDYGYTFGSGTRLTVV.

The CDR3 sequence: CSVARQEEGEQYF. The CDR3 bases are TGCAGCGTTGCCCGACAGGAGGAGGGGGAGCAGTACTTC. V is TRBV29-1 and J is TRBJ2-7, with D possibly being TRBD1 or TRBD2 (6 bases each). Between the trimmed V and J ends, which lost 4 bases and 7 bases, there was a span of 17 bases. Germline CDR1 is SQVTM and CDR2 is ANQGSEA. The CDR3 has 13 amino acids.

Details on this clonotype: At one of its ends the junction is not consistent with the germline gene, which may arise from a read error. The rearrangement links TRBV20-1 to TRBJ2-4; D tentatively fits TRBD1 or TRBD2 (7 bases each). Germline V gives CDR1 DFQATT, CDR2 SNEGSKA (reference sequence). The CDR3 covers 14 residues. CDR3: CSASKPGGENIQYF. The CDR3 DNA follows: TGCAGTGCTAGCAAACCAGGGGGGGAAAACATCCAGTACTTC.

This clonotype appeared a few times. The J gene is TRBJ2-4, the V gene TRBV2; D gene ambiguous. This CDR3 is built from 15 residues. Germline assignment: CDR1 SNHLY and CDR2 FYNNEI. Trimming left V 7 bases short and J 9 bases short, with 22 bases between. The CDR3 loop reads CASNPPPAGLSIQYF. The DNA of the CDR3 is TGTGCCAGCAATCCCCCCCCGGCAGGCTTGAGCATTCAGTACTTC. The full variable domain, rest sourced from reference TRBV2 and TRBJ2-4, is EPEVTQTPSHQVTQMGQEVILRCVPISNHLYFYWYRQILGQKVEFLVSFYNNEISEKSEIFDDQFSVERPDGSNFTLKIRSTKLEDSAMYFCASNPPPAGLSIQYFGAGTRLSVL.

This clonotype was observed many times. V is TRBV12-3 or TRBV12-4 and J is TRBJ2-7, with 12 bases fitting TRBD2. V lost 7 bases to trimming and J lost 6 bases; unmatched junction nucleotides: 10. This CDR3 comprises 15 residues. The CDR3 DNA sequence: TGTGCCAGCACCCTGAGACTAGCGGGGGCTGGCGAGCAGTACTTC. The encoded protein is CASTLRLAGAGEQYF.

The rearrangement uses TRBV25-1 and TRBJ1-5, with D perhaps matching TRBD1 (5 bases). V was pared by 8 bases and J by 7 bases, with 18 bases between. The length of the CDR3 is 14 residues. Germline V gives CDR1 MGHDK, CDR2 SYGVNS. CDR3 residues: CASAHARAGQPQHF. The CDR3 DNA reads as TGTGCCAGCGCCCACGCCAGGGCAGGACAGCCCCAGCATTTT.

The chain combines TRBV29-1 with TRBJ2-1, with a tentative D call TRBD2 (6 bases). The DNA end favors TRBJ2-7, so the J call may be wrong. The CDR3 sequence is 14 residues long. CDR1 is SQVTM and CDR2 is ANQGSEA in the germline V gene. The CDR3 is CSVSGWSSYNEQYF. CDR3 bases: TGCAGCGTGAGCGGGTGGAGCTCCTACAATGAGCAGTACTTC.

This clonotype was observed a few times. The V and J genes are TRBV7-3 and TRBJ2-1, with 11 bases aligning to TRBD2. The CDR3 sequence is 16 residues long. The germline gives CDR1 SGHTA, CDR2 FQGTGA. Unmatched junction bases numbered 11, after V lost 4 bases and J lost 9 bases. CDR3 nucleotides: TGTGCCAGCAGCTCGATAGCGGGGGGGTTCATCGGTGAGCAGTTCTTC. Amino acids: CASSSIAGGFIGEQFF.

V is TRBV6-5 and J is TRBJ2-5, with D perhaps TRBD2 (5 bases). V was cut by 2 bases and J by 4 bases, with 14 bases left in between. CDR3 size: 15 residues. The V gene's germline CDR1 is MNHEY and CDR2 SVGAGI. The CDR3 DNA follows: TGTGCCAGCAGTTACCCGAGAGGGTCGGGAGAGACCCAGTACTTC. Residues: CASSYPRGSGETQYF.

This clonotype has only a few counts. The V gene is TRBV5-6, the J gene TRBJ2-7; 7 bases line up with TRBD2. Germline CDR1 SGHDT, CDR2 YYEEEE. The CDR3 contains 15 residues. V shed 2 bases and J 3 bases; nucleotides not matched to a gene: 8. The CDR3 DNA reads TGTGCCAGCAGCTTTTCTTCTAGCGGATACTACGAGCAGTACTTC. Amino acid sequence: CASSFSSSGYYEQYF.